This T cell receptor (beta chain) was captured in a study of blood T cell repertoires in COVID-19. About the research overall: Specimens from acute and convalescent COVID-19 originated in the United States, Italy and Spain.

The V gene's germline CDR1 is SEHNR and CDR2 FQNEAQ (reference sequence). Unmatched junction bases numbered 5, after V lost 1 base and J lost 5 bases. This CDR3 contains 15 residues. Using immunoSEQ multiplex PCR, the repertoire was profiled, and TCRdb retains in-frame clones only, with some absent. Of 100,000 to 150,000 clones listed, approximately 90% were seen once; the top ten hold roughly a sixth. The source of this sequence is a man aged 50 to 59 with active or convalescent COVID-19. Sequencing was performed on peripheral blood. The rearrangement joins TRBV7-9 to TRBJ2-3; 8 nucleotides agree with TRBD2. The CDR3 DNA follows: TGTGCCAGCAGCTTAGTGTCCAGCGGGGGAGATACGCAGTATTTT. The encoded protein is CASSLVSSGGDTQYF.